This T cell receptor (beta chain) stems from a study of shared clonotypes between healthy human individuals. About the research overall: The donor group consisted of two women and a few men, aged 18 to 49.

With respect to this clone: What it binds is not known.

Germline CDR1 and CDR2: SEHNR and FQNEAQ (reference sequence). This CDR3 has 14 residues. V was cut by 4 bases and J by 0 bases, with 7 bases left in between. From CD4+ cells came CD45RA+ naive and CD45RA-negative memory subsets. The input for sorted-subset replicate PCRs was around 0.2 ug DNA, around 30,000 T cell genomes. Clones were read by immunoSEQ multiplex PCR, and TCRdb kept only the in-frame ones, dropping some. The sample contains roughly 1,500,000 clones, 95% to 99% of which appear only once. General observations from the study: For naive CD4 cells, around 5% of clonotypes were shared across a handful of donors.

The source material was naive CD4+ T cells sorted from blood. Subset defined: CD45RA+ positively selected. The chain links TRBV7-9 to TRBJ2-1; D is undetermined. This TCR was recovered from a man aged 25 to 40 in good health. The CDR3 region has the DNA TGTGCCAGCAGCTACCGAAGCTCCTACAATGAGCAGTTCTTC. This codes for CASSYRSSYNEQFF.